Below are 4 T cell receptor beta chains sequenced from a single sample in a study of blood T cell repertoires in COVID-19. TCRdb's copy holds only in-frame clones and misses some; the assay was immunoSEQ multiplex PCR. The sample has 140,000 to 150,000 clones, over 80% seen once; the top ten hold 1.7%. The sequencing input was peripheral blood. The origin of the receptors is a woman aged 45-65 years with acute or convalescent COVID-19.

This clone came up a few times. V gene TRBV6-5 combines with J gene TRBJ2-5, with TRBD2 matching 13 bases. V was clipped by 6 bases and J by 8 bases; unmatched bases: 9. CDR1 and CDR2 from the germline V gene are MNHEY and SVGAGI. This CDR3 has 15 amino acids. DNA of the CDR3: TGTGCCAGCAGCCTACGGACTAGCGGGGGATCTACCCAGTACTTC. Residues: CASSLRTSGGSTQYF.

The genes are TRBV5-1 and TRBJ2-7, with TRBD1 identical over 9 bases. V gave up 0 bases and J gave up 1 base; unmatched junction bases: 2. The CDR3 is 15 amino acids. Germline CDR1 and CDR2: SGHRS and YFSETQ. In DNA, the CDR3 is TGCGCCAGCAGCTTGGAGGGACAGGGATCCTACGAGCAGTACTTC. Translating gives CASSLEGQGSYEQYF.

The chain employs TRBV23-1 and TRBJ2-7; 8 bases are a match to TRBD1. TRBV23-1 qualifies as an ORF whose function is uncertain. This CDR3 has 15 amino acids. The junction had 8 bases not matched to a gene; V was cut back by 0 bases and J by 7 bases. In nucleotides, the CDR3 is TGCGCCAGCAGTCAATCGAGGCAGGGGGCTCGTGAGCAGTACTTC. It yields the protein CASSQSRQGAREQYF.

The chain is built from TRBV28 and TRBJ1-1; 7 nucleotides align to TRBD1. The germline gives CDR1 MDHEN, CDR2 SYDVKM. V lost 7 bases and J lost 3; bases outside the gene matches: 11. The length of the CDR3 is 15 residues. DNA of the CDR3: TGTGCCAGCACTACGACAGGGTTAAGCTACACTGAAGCTTTCTTT. Encoded protein: CASTTTGLSYTEAFF. Filled out from reference TRBV28 and TRBJ1-1, the complete variable domain reads DVKVTQSSRYLVKRTGEKVFLECVQDMDHENMFWYRQDPGLGLRLIYFSYDVKMKEKGDIPEGYSVSREKKERFSLILESASTNQTSMYLCASTTTGLSYTEAFFGQGTRLTVV.